What follows are 27 T cell receptor beta chains derived from one specimen sequenced in a study of radiation and T cells in renal cell carcinoma (dated by TCRdb to 2018 to 2021). In light of the paper, this sample's time point label describes: blood 4 weeks post-SBRT, at nephrectomy. The meaning of the sample's treatment or condition label: 15 Gy SBRT to primary tumor, nephrectomy 4 weeks later. The method behind the library was the immunoSEQ multiplex PCR assay. Held by TCRdb, this immuneACCESS table contains in-frame sequences only and omits some clones. Under half of the omission traces to an unresolved V gene where checked; the cause of the rest is unknown. The sample table contains about 64,000 clones; only one count was recorded for around 80% of them. 6.5% to 7.5% of the sample is in the top ten clones. The input for sequencing was blood, taken from a patient whose treatment included radiotherapy and nephrectomy. The receptors were gathered from a man in his fifties or sixties with renal cell carcinoma.

The chain couples TRBV5-1 to TRBJ2-5, with 9 bases identical to TRBD2. With V trimmed by 1 base and J by 6 bases, 10 bases remained unmatched. The CDR3 contains 16 residues. Germline V CDR1 and CDR2: SGHRS, YFSETQ. The chain's CDR3 is CASSLQLAGIQQTQYF. DNA for the CDR3: TGCGCCAGCAGCTTGCAGCTAGCGGGAATTCAGCAGACCCAGTACTTC.

For this clone: Relative to the germline gene, one junction end is altered; a read error may explain this. The chain couples TRBV16 to TRBJ1-1, with 7 bases aligning to TRBD1. The germline CDR1 and CDR2 sequences are KGHSY and FQNENV. This CDR3 has 14 residues. The CDR3 coding sequence is TGTGCCAGCAACCAACAGGGGTTGGGGACTGAAGCTTTCTTT. It yields the protein CASNQQGLGTEAFF.

The V gene is TRBV28, the J gene TRBJ1-3, with 7 bases matching TRBD1. This CDR3 spans 16 amino acids. V shed 7 bases and J 2 bases; nucleotides not matched to a gene: 11. Looked up from germline, CDR1 is MDHEN and CDR2 is SYDVKM. CDR3 nucleotides: TGTGCCAGCATACCGACAGGGTTAAAAACTGGAAACACCATATATTTT. This gives the protein CASIPTGLKTGNTIYF.

This sequence joins TRBV25-1 and TRBJ2-3; 12 bases fit TRBD2. Trimming at V came to 8 bases and at J to 5 bases, leaving 2 bases not matched to a gene. Germline CDR1 and CDR2: MGHDK and SYGVNS. The CDR3 sequence is 13 residues long. CDR3 in amino acids: CASGTSGQDTQYF. CDR3 nucleotides: TGTGCCAGCGGGACTAGCGGGCAAGATACGCAGTATTTT.

The chain couples TRBV5-1 to TRBJ1-4, with unresolved D. Germline CDR1 is SGHRS and CDR2 is YFSETQ. The CDR3 is 16 amino acids. The ends were cut back, 0 bases at V and 0 bases at J, with 9 bases in the middle. CDR3 nucleotide sequence: TGCGCCAGCAGCTTGGCCTTGGATGCAACTAATGAAAAACTGTTTTTT. It codes for CASSLALDATNEKLFF.

V gene TRBV11-3 combines with J gene TRBJ2-7; 8 bases align to TRBD2. Germline V gene lookup returns CDR1 SGHNT and CDR2 YENEEA. The J segment lost 3 bases and the V segment lost 5 bases, leaving 12 bases of the junction unmatched. This CDR3 comprises 16 residues. The DNA for the CDR3 is TGTGCCAGCAGCCGAACCGGGACTAGGGCCTTCTACGAGCAGTACGTC. It translates to CASSRTGTRAFYEQYV.

CDR3 in DNA: TGTGCCAGCAGGGGCGTGACTAGCACAGATACGCAGTATTTT. It specifies CASRGVTSTDTQYF. The J gene is TRBJ2-3, the V gene TRBV11-2, with D hard to call. Germline CDR1 SGHAT, CDR2 FQNNGV. The CDR3 is made up of 14 amino acids. V dropped 6 bases and J dropped 0 bases, with 10 bases sitting between them.

A single count supports this clone. This CDR3 reads CASSLNDRKNEKLFF. In DNA, the CDR3 is TGTGCCAGCAGCTTAAATGACAGAAAAAATGAAAAACTGTTTTTT. V usage is TRBV7-3 and J usage is TRBJ1-4, with D maybe TRBD1 (5 bases). Germline V lookup: CDR1 SGHTA, CDR2 FQGTGA. Trimming removed 1 base at V and 5 bases at J, with 11 bases between. The CDR3 is 15 residues long.

The CDR3 is CASSYGGFTEAFF. Written as DNA, the CDR3 is TGTGCCAGCAGTTACGGGGGCTTCACTGAAGCTTTCTTT. V and J are TRBV6-5 and TRBJ1-1, with D possibly matching TRBD1 (6 bases). V lost 2 bases and J 4 bases, leaving 8 bases between the germline ends. The CDR3 runs to 13 residues. Germline V gives CDR1 MNHEY, CDR2 SVGAGI.

The chain has TRBV5-6 and TRBJ1-6; no clear D. The CDR3 covers 17 residues. The germline gives CDR1 SGHDT, CDR2 YYEEEE. V was clipped by 0 bases and J by 2 bases, with 12 bases between them. CDR3 sequence: CASSLGSGGTYNSPLHF. The CDR3 nucleotides read TGTGCCAGCAGCTTGGGGTCAGGAGGGACCTATAATTCACCCCTCCACTTT.

The chain links TRBV2 to TRBJ2-2; TRBD2 agrees at 10 bases. Germline CDR1 reads SNHLY; CDR2 reads FYNNEI. The ends lost 6 bases at V and 2 bases at J; junction bases unmatched: 6. This CDR3 is built from 16 residues. The chain's CDR3 is CASRQLAGANTGELFF. CDR3 DNA: TGTGCCAGCAGACAGCTAGCGGGGGCTAACACCGGGGAGCTGTTTTTT. Together with reference TRBV2 and TRBJ2-2, the CDR3 gives the full variable domain: EPEVTQTPSHQVTQMGQEVILRCVPISNHLYFYWYRQILGQKVEFLVSFYNNEISEKSEIFDDQFSVERPDGSNFTLKIRSTKLEDSAMYFCASRQLAGANTGELFFGEGSRLTVL.

The chain employs TRBV19 and TRBJ1-5, with TRBD1 matching 9 bases. Unmatched junction bases numbered 3, after V lost 6 bases and J lost 0 bases. Germline V gene data show CDR1 as LNHDA and CDR2 as SQIVND (reference sequence). The CDR3 is 15 amino acids. CDR3: CASRGQGYSNQPQHF. The CDR3 DNA sequence: TGTGCCAGTAGGGGACAGGGTTATAGCAATCAGCCCCAGCATTTT. The full variable domain, in which reference TRBV19 and TRBJ1-5 provide the parts outside the CDR3, is DGGITQSPKYLFRKEGQNVTLSCEQNLNHDAMYWYRQDPGQGLRLIYYSQIVNDFQKGDIAEGYSVSREKKESFPLTVTSAQKNPTAFYLCASRGQGYSNQPQHFGDGTRLSIL.

This clone was observed a single time. The chain joins TRBV7-9 to TRBJ1-4; 11 nucleotides line up with TRBD1. Germline V gene lookup returns CDR1 SEHNR and CDR2 FQNEAQ (reference sequence). Trimming at V came to 3 bases and at J to 7 bases, leaving 7 bases not matched to a gene. This CDR3 has 16 amino acids. The CDR3 region is CASSFGQGAYLEKLFF. Here the CDR3 DNA reads TGTGCCAGCAGCTTCGGACAGGGGGCCTACCTTGAAAAACTGTTTTTT.

By share, this clone counts as medium-sized. CDR3 residues: CASSLNGETQYF. CDR3 in DNA: TGTGCCAGCAGCTTAAATGGGGAGACCCAGTACTTC. The chain recombines TRBV7-3 with TRBJ2-5; D is ambiguous. Germline V CDR1 and CDR2: SGHTA, FQGTGA. The V gene lost 1 base and the J gene lost 5 bases, with 5 bases spanning the gap. The length of the CDR3 is 12 residues.

J is TRBJ2-7 and V is TRBV6-5, with D hard to call. The germline gives CDR1 MNHEY, CDR2 SVGAGI. Trimming shortened V by 6 bases and J by 3 bases, and 15 bases separated the two germline ends. This CDR3 has 14 residues. CDR3 protein: CASSDGTSGYEQYF. The CDR3 DNA follows: TGTGCCAGCAGCGATGGAACATCAGGCTACGAGCAGTACTTC.

The chain employs TRBV27 and TRBJ2-7; 14 bases fit TRBD2. V lost 5 bases, J lost 9 bases, and 24 bases stayed unmatched. CDR1 and CDR2 from the germline V gene are MNHEY and SMNVEV (reference sequence). The CDR3 is 20 residues long. The CDR3 loop is CASSPTLWTSGGPLISGQYF. In nucleotides, the CDR3 is TGTGCCAGCAGTCCGACGCTCTGGACTAGCGGGGGGCCCTTGATCAGCGGGCAGTACTTC.

This chain uses TRBV5-1 with TRBJ1-2, with 8 bases fitting TRBD1. Germline V gene lookup returns CDR1 SGHRS and CDR2 YFSETQ. V shed 5 bases, J shed 7 bases, and the junction held 10 bases outside the gene matches. The CDR3 is 14 amino acids. CDR3 coding DNA: TGCGCCAGCAGTTCCCAGGGGGCCCCGGGTGGCTACACCTTC. Translated, it gives CASSSQGAPGGYTF.

This clone occurred once. The rearrangement links TRBV19 to TRBJ2-7; D is possibly TRBD2 (5 bases). Trimming took off 1 base at V and 4 bases at J, with 11 bases between the two ends. Germline CDR1 and CDR2: LNHDA and SQIVND (reference sequence). The CDR3 covers 14 residues. CDR3 bases: TGTGCCAGTAGTATAGGGCCCGAGGGTTACGAGCAGTACTTC. It is translated as CASSIGPEGYEQYF.

This clone occurred once. The CDR3 sequence: CASSTGTGVETQYF. The CDR3 region has the DNA TGCGCCAGCAGCACCGGGACAGGGGTGGAGACCCAGTACTTC. The chain joins TRBV5-1 to TRBJ2-5; 10 bases align to TRBD1. CDR3 length equals 14 residues. CDR1 SGHRS and CDR2 YFSETQ come from the germline V gene. V shed 4 bases and J 5 bases; nucleotides not matched to a gene: 5.

This clone was observed a few times. The V call is TRBV4-3, the J call TRBJ2-1, with 9 positions matching TRBD2. The CDR3 consists of 15 residues. V shed 0 bases and J 4 bases; nucleotides not matched to a gene: 1. The germline V gene encodes CDR1 LGHNA and CDR2 YSLEER. CDR3 loop: CASSQDSGGYNEQFF. The CDR3 DNA reads as TGCGCCAGCAGCCAAGATAGCGGGGGATACAATGAGCAGTTCTTC.

V and J are TRBV5-1 and TRBJ1-5, with 8 bases identical to TRBD1. V lost 0 bases to trimming and J lost 0 bases; unmatched junction nucleotides: 17. The CDR3 runs 21 residues. Germline loops: CDR1 SGHRS, CDR2 YFSETQ. In DNA form, the CDR3 reads TGCGCCAGCAGCTTGGGCCCCCGGACAGGGCCCCGCGCCCATAGCAATCAGCCCCAGCATTTT. Translating it yields CASSLGPRTGPRAHSNQPQHF.

The V and J genes are TRBV25-1 and TRBJ1-5; the D gene is possibly TRBD1 (5 bases). The CDR3 extends over 17 amino acids. V was shortened by 2 bases and J by 0 bases, with 14 bases between the two germline ends. CDR1 is MGHDK and CDR2 is SYGVNS in the germline V gene. CDR3 nucleotides: TGTGCCAGCAGTGAACGGGGCCGCGGCGATAGCAATCAGCCCCAGCATTTT. It translates to CASSERGRGDSNQPQHF.

V and J are TRBV27 and TRBJ1-6; weak D call: TRBD1 (6 bases). This CDR3 has 14 residues. CDR1 and CDR2 from the germline V gene are MNHEY and SMNVEV (reference sequence). Trimming shortened V by 6 bases and J by 6 bases, and 12 bases separated the two germline ends. In nucleotides, the CDR3 is TGTGCCAGCAGGAGAAGGACAGCTAATTCACCCCTCCACTTT. This translates into CASRRRTANSPLHF.

The chain employs TRBV29-1 and TRBJ2-1; D is unresolved. Germline V CDR1 and CDR2: SQVTM, ANQGSEA. The CDR3 length is 11 residues. The ends were cut back, 7 bases at V and 4 bases at J, with 8 bases in the middle. CDR3 coding DNA: TGCAGCGCTCGAGCTTACAATGAGCAGTTCTTC. Encoded protein: CSARAYNEQFF.

The chain recombines TRBV5-1 with TRBJ1-6; tentatively, D is TRBD1 (5 bases). The CDR3 is 16 amino acids. Trimming cost V 2 bases and J 5 bases, with 14 bases left between them. The V gene's germline CDR1 is SGHRS and CDR2 YFSETQ. This CDR3 reads CASSFGQGKDNSPLHF. The CDR3 bases are TGCGCCAGCAGCTTCGGGCAGGGAAAAGATAATTCACCCCTCCACTTT.

In its sample, this clone was seen a few times. The rearrangement uses TRBV6-4 and TRBJ1-1; D is uncertain. CDR1 MRHNA and CDR2 SNTAGT come from the germline V gene. Deletions cut 3 bases from V and 5 bases from J, with 10 bases between. The length of the CDR3 is 13 residues. The CDR3 protein is CASSESALTEAFF. The CDR3 DNA sequence: TGTGCCAGCAGTGAATCGGCCCTTACTGAAGCTTTCTTT.

The J gene is TRBJ1-1, the V gene TRBV11-3, with 9 bases that match TRBD1. The germline CDR1 and CDR2 sequences are SGHNT and YENEEA. The CDR3 totals 14 residues. V lost 7 bases and J lost 4; bases outside the gene matches: 7. CDR3 in DNA: TGTGCCAGCAATATAGACAGGGGGGGCACTGAAGCTTTCTTT. Amino acid sequence: CASNIDRGGTEAFF.